This T cell receptor beta chain was retrieved from a study of T cell repertoires in cytomegalovirus infection. Trimming removed 0 bases at V and 1 base at J, with 9 bases between. Germline V gives CDR1 LNHNV, CDR2 YYDKDF (reference sequence). CDR3 length: 15 residues. With regard to this clonotype: Its antigen is still unknown.

TCRdb processed the reads anew with MiXCR; each CDR3 protein has one entry. The table records 80,000 or so distinct CDR3 sequences, roughly a quarter of them present only once. The sequencing here drew on CD8+ T cells from cultured PBMCs, taken from culture after CMV antigen stimulation. This TCR was recovered from a human donor in good health (CMV status not recorded). Some clones in this sample may be carry-over from other donors' samples. V usage is TRBV15 and J usage is TRBJ1-1; possible D gene TRBD1, 5 bases. The CDR3 sequence is CATSRDRASNTEAFF. For the CDR3, the DNA is TGTGCCACCAGCAGAGACAGGGCGTCGAACACTGAAGCTTTCTTT.